These T cell receptor beta chains were read from a single sample in a study of vaccination effects on CD4 cells after COVID-19. These TCRs are of unknown antigen specificity. Only in-frame clones appear in the TCRdb table, and some are missing; sequencing was by immunoSEQ multiplex PCR. This table has tens of thousands of clones, around 80% appearing once. Source: CD4+ T cells from PBMCs cultured without peptide, taken after COVID-19 vaccination. Receptors were obtained from a human donor who received a COVID-19 vaccine. Both conserved end residues are part of each CDR3. A D gene is named only where the DNA matches it firmly. For some rows the clone size is stated as once, few or many, or as a class when expanded; others skip it.

TRBD2 | TRBJ2-1 | TRBV5-1 | few | TGCGCCAGCAGCTTTGAAGCGGGGGGGCGAAATGAGCAGTTCTTC | CASSFEAGGRNEQFF
- | TRBJ1-1 | TRBV13 | - | TGTGCCAGCGCTTACGGACGGTGGAAAACTGAAGCTTTCTTT | CASAYGRWKTEAFF
- | TRBJ2-1 | TRBV11-3 | - | TGTGCCAGCAGCTTAGATCGCTTGGAGGCAGGGGCCAATGAGCAGTTCTTC | CASSLDRLEAGANEQFF
- | TRBJ1-1 | TRBV9 | once | TGTGCCAGCAGCGCGCGGCCATCGGGCGGGACTGAAGCTTTCTTT | CASSARPSGGTEAFF
TRBD1 | TRBJ1-6 | TRBV30 | - | TGTGCCTGGAGTGGCGGCATAGGGACAGTAAATTCACCCCTCCACTTT | CAWSGGIGTVNSPLHF
- | TRBJ1-2 | TRBV20-1 | - | TGCAGTGCTGGATATGGCTACACCTTC | CSAGYGYTF
- | TRBJ2-1 | TRBV7-2 | - | TGTGCCAGCAGCCCCAGTATGAGGGGGGAGCAGTTCTTC | CASSPSMRGEQFF
TRBD2 | TRBJ2-3 | TRBV4-1 | few | TGCGCCAGCAGCCGGACTAGCGGGGGGGCCGGCATTACAGATACGCAGTATTTT | CASSRTSGGAGITDTQYF
- | TRBJ2-2 | TRBV3-1/TRBV3-2 | once | TGTGCCAGCAGCCAAAAGGGGGGTCGGGCGAACACCGGGGAGCTGTTTTTT | CASSQKGGRANTGELFF
- | TRBJ2-2 | TRBV7-2 | - | TGTGCCAGCAGGGCCGGGCAAAACACCGGGGAGCTGTTTTTT | CASRAGQNTGELFF
TRBD2 | TRBJ2-3 | TRBV19 | once | TGTGCCAGTGGGACTAGCGGGGGGCCCACAGATACGCAGTATTTT | CASGTSGGPTDTQYF
TRBD2 | TRBJ2-4 | TRBV9 | - | TGTGCCAGCAGCGTAGCGGCTAGCGGGGGGCTTGGGGCCAAAAACATTCAGTACTTC | CASSVAASGGLGAKNIQYF
- | TRBJ2-5 | TRBV15 | - | TGTGCCACCAGCGCATCTAGCTGGGACCAAGAGACCCAGTACTTC | CATSASSWDQETQYF
- | TRBJ1-1 | TRBV30 | - | TGTGCCTCCCTTAGGCAGGGAATGAACACTGAAGCTTTCTTT | CASLRQGMNTEAFF
- | TRBJ2-4 | TRBV2 | - | TGTGCCAGCAGTGAAAATTGGCTAGCCAAAAACATTCAGTACTTC | CASSENWLAKNIQYF
- | TRBJ2-5 | TRBV27 | - | TGTGCCAGCAGCACATACACAGGGTTCGCTGGTGACGGGACCCAGTACTTC | CASSTYTGFAGDGTQYF